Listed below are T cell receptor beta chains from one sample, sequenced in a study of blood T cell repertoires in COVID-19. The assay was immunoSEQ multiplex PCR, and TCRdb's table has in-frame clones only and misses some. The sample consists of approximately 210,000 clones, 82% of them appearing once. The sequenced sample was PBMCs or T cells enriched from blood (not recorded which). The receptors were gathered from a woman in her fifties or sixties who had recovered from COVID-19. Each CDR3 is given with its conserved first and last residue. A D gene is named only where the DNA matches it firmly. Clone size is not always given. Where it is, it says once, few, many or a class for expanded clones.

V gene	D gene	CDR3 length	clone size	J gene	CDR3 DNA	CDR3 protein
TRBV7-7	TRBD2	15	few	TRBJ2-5	TGTGCCAGCAGCTTCGATCGGGGGGGACAAGAGACCCAGTACTTC	CASSFDRGGQETQYF
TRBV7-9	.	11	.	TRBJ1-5	TGTGCCAGCGCGAACAATCAGCCCCAGCATTTT	CASANNQPQHF
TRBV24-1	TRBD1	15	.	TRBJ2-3	TGTGCCACCAGTGACCCCGGGACAGGGACAGATACGCAGTATTTT	CATSDPGTGTDTQYF
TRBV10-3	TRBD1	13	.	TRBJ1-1	TGTGCCATCAGCCCACAGGGGGCTCTTGAAGCTTTCTTT	CAISPQGALEAFF
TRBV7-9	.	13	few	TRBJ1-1	TGTGCCAGCACCTTTGGAAGGGGCACTGAAGCTTTCTTT	CASTFGRGTEAFF
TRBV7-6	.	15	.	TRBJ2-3	TGTGCCAGCAGCTTAGCGGGGGGGCCTACAGATACGCAGTATTTT	CASSLAGGPTDTQYF
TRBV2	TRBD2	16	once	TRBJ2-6	TGTGCCAGCAGTGTGGGGGGGTCGGCTGGGGCCAACGTCCTGACTTTC	CASSVGGSAGANVLTF
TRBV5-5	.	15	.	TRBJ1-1	TGTGCCAGCAGCTTTTTTAACAGGATGGACACTGAAGCTTTCTTT	CASSFFNRMDTEAFF
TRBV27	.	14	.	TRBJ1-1	TGTGCCAGCAGTTTGAGGCAGCCTAACACTGAAGCTTTCTTT	CASSLRQPNTEAFF
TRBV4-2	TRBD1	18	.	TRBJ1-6	TGTGCCAGCAGCCAAGATAGCGACAGGGAGGCACCCATTTCACCCCTCCACTTT	CASSQDSDREAPISPLHF
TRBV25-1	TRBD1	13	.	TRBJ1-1	TGTGCCAGCAGTGGACAGGGCTATGCTGAAGCTTTCTTT	CASSGQGYAEAFF
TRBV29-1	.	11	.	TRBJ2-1	TGCAGCCAGCGGACGACCAATGAGCAGTTCTTC	CSQRTTNEQFF
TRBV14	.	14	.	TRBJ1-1	TGTGCCAGCAGCCAAGAAAGGAGCGGCACTGAAGCTTTCTTT	CASSQERSGTEAFF
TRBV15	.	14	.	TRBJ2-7	TGTGCCACCAGCAGAGTTTCTGGCAGCTACGAGCAGTACTTC	CATSRVSGSYEQYF
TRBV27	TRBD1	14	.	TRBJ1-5	TGTGCCAGCAGGGCGGAGGGGGCCGCTCAGCCCCAGCATTTT	CASRAEGAAQPQHF
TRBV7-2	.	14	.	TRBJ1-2	TGTGCCAGCAGCCCTGGGACACAATCATATGGCTACACCTTC	CASSPGTQSYGYTF
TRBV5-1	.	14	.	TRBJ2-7	TGCGCCAGCAGCTTGGTCGGGGGATCGGACGAGCAGTACTTC	CASSLVGGSDEQYF
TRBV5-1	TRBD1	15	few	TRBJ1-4	TGCGCCAGCTCCCTCGCCGGGACAGAGAATGAAAAACTGTTTTTT	CASSLAGTENEKLFF
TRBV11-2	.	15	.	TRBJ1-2	TGTGCCAGCAGCTTAGCGAGACTCCAGAACTATGGCTACACCTTC	CASSLARLQNYGYTF